The rows below give T cell receptor beta chains drawn from one sample of a study of cytomegalovirus exposure and HLA in healthy donors. TCRdb's copy holds only in-frame clones and misses some; the assay was immunoSEQ multiplex PCR. Altogether almost 200,000 clones are present, about four fifths being singletons, with the ten largest covering 0.35% to 0.5%. Sequencing was carried out using PBMCs. The receptors stem from a male donor in good health and CMV-seropositive. Each CDR3 is given with its conserved first and last residue. D genes are given only for firm matches. Size is stated for part of the rows, as once, few or many counts, or as a class when the clone is expanded.

clone size	V gene	D gene	J gene	CDR3 DNA	CDR3 protein
.	TRBV11-2	TRBD1	TRBJ1-4	TGTGCCAGCAGCTTACCTCAGGGGGCGCAAGCAAAACTGTTTTTT	CASSLPQGAQAKLFF
.	TRBV10-3	.	TRBJ1-2	TGTGCCATCAGTGGGTCCGCGGACAGCTATGGCTACACCTTC	CAISGSADSYGYTF
.	TRBV7-2	TRBD1	TRBJ1-1	TGTGCCAGCAGCTTAGCGCGGGGGACAGGGGTGACTGAAGCTTTCTTT	CASSLARGTGVTEAFF
.	TRBV19	TRBD1	TRBJ2-7	TGTGCCAGTAGTACACTGGGACAGGAGCAGTACTTC	CASSTLGQEQYF
.	TRBV19	TRBD1	TRBJ1-2	TGTGCCAGTAGTAGGACAGGGGGACGCTATGGCTACACCTTC	CASSRTGGRYGYTF
once	TRBV7-2	TRBD1	TRBJ2-7	TGTGCCAGCAGCCCCGCCGGGACAGGACCCTACGAGCAGTACTTC	CASSPAGTGPYEQYF
.	TRBV7-2	.	TRBJ1-5	TGTGCCAGCAGCTTGACCCCAGGTAGCAATCAGCCCCAGCATTTT	CASSLTPGSNQPQHF
.	TRBV6-5	TRBD1	TRBJ1-5	TGTGCCAGCAGAGTACAGGGGGCTAGCAATCAGCCCCAGCATTTT	CASRVQGASNQPQHF
.	TRBV28	.	TRBJ1-1	TGTGCCAGCAGTTTTTCCGGGTCTTCACGGGAAGCTTTCTTT	CASSFSGSSREAFF
.	TRBV27	.	TRBJ1-1	TGTGCCAGCAGTTTGTCTCGGAACACTGAAGCTTTCTTT	CASSLSRNTEAFF
.	TRBV4-1	TRBD2	TRBJ2-7	TGCGCCAGCAGCCAAACTACTAGCGGGGGATCCTACGAGCAGTACTTC	CASSQTTSGGSYEQYF
.	TRBV9	.	TRBJ1-1	TGTGCCAGCAGCAACAGATACGGGGGAGGTACTGAAGCTTTCTTT	CASSNRYGGGTEAFF
.	TRBV6-5	TRBD2	TRBJ2-7	TGTGCCAGCAGTTCGGGGGGCGAGCAGTACTTC	CASSSGGEQYF
.	TRBV7-2	TRBD2	TRBJ2-7	TGTGCCAGCAGCCCGACCTTAGCGGGGGGGAGCGCCGAGCAGTACTTC	CASSPTLAGGSAEQYF
.	TRBV6-5	TRBD2	TRBJ2-2	TGTGCCAGCAAGCGGGACGGGGAGCTGTTTTTT	CASKRDGELFF
.	TRBV18	.	TRBJ1-1	TGTGCCAGCTCACCAAGAGTCCGGGATGTGAACACTGAAGCTTTCTTT	CASSPRVRDVNTEAFF
.	TRBV27	.	TRBJ2-3	TGTGCCAGCAGTTTATCTAATTGGGCGGGACGGTTCAGTGATACGCAGTATTTT	CASSLSNWAGRFSDTQYF
.	TRBV4-3	.	TRBJ2-5	TGCGCCAGCAGCCAAGATGAGGGGGAATGGGAGACCCAGTACTTC	CASSQDEGEWETQYF
few	TRBV7-6	.	TRBJ2-1	TGTGCCAGCAGCTTAGGAACGGTAACCTACAATGAGCAGTTCTTC	CASSLGTVTYNEQFF
.	TRBV12-2	.	TRBJ2-5	TGTGCAAGTCGCTTGGGGCTAGCGGGAGGTGGAGAGACCCAGTACTTC	CASRLGLAGGGETQYF
few	TRBV11-1	.	TRBJ1-3	TGTGCCAGCAGTCCCCATAATAGGACAGTTGAATTT	CASSPHNRTVEF
few	TRBV19	TRBD1	TRBJ2-7	TGTGCCAGTAGTCACGAGACAGGGAACTACTACGAGCAGTACTTC	CASSHETGNYYEQYF
once	TRBV12-5	TRBD1	TRBJ2-1	TGTGCTAGTGGTTCTGGACAGGACGGCATCGGGCGGCCACCGGTCCATGAGCAGTTCTTC	CASGSGQDGIGRPPVHEQFF